The 2 T cell receptor beta chains presented below share a single source sample, sequenced in a study of blood T cell repertoires in COVID-19. Using immunoSEQ multiplex PCR, the repertoire was profiled, and TCRdb retains in-frame clones only, with some absent. This repertoire shows over 85,000 clones, 88% found once; its top ten account for approximately 8.7%. Sequenced input: peripheral blood. The origin of the receptors is a woman in her 70s with acute or convalescent COVID-19.

This clone came up once. The rearrangement joins TRBV27 to TRBJ1-1; maybe TRBD1 (6 bases). This CDR3 region has 14 residues. CDR1 and CDR2 (germline): MNHEY, SMNVEV (reference sequence). With 3 bases removed from V and 2 bases from J, the gap between germline ends came to 10 bases. The CDR3 DNA follows: TGTGCCAGCAGTTTCTCAGGGGCCAACACTGAAGCTTTCTTT. Its protein product is CASSFSGANTEAFF.

The chain links TRBV11-3 to TRBJ2-1, with D hard to call. Germline loops: CDR1 SGHNT, CDR2 YENEEA. This CDR3 has 15 amino acids. The V and J ends lost 5 bases and 1 base respectively, with 12 bases between them. DNA for the CDR3: TGTGCCAGCAGCGTGACTCGCGAATCCTACAATGAGCAGTTCTTC. Protein: CASSVTRESYNEQFF.